A selection of T cell receptor beta chains follows, all from one sample in a study of T cells in Graves' hyperthyroidism and ophthalmopathy. One entry per CDR3 protein results from TCRdb running MiXCR on the multiplex PCR reads. Of 450,000 to 650,000 distinct CDR3 sequences listed, roughly 18% are singletons. Specimen: blood. These receptors were taken from a woman aged 18-29 years with Graves' ophthalmopathy. Each CDR3 is given with its conserved first and last residue. Each record gives: V gene, D gene, J gene, clone size, CDR3 DNA, CDR3 protein. A D gene is named only where the DNA matches it firmly. Rows may omit the clone size; those that give it use once, few, many or a size class.

TRBV5-1	TRBD1	TRBJ2-1	few	TGCGCCAGCAGTCAACTGTTACCGGGACAGGGAACAAACAATGAGCAGTTCTTC	CASSQLLPGQGTNNEQFF
TRBV20-1	-	TRBJ2-3	many	TGCAGTGCTAGAGATCACGACTCTCCTTCAGATACGCAGTATTTT	CSARDHDSPSDTQYF
TRBV28	TRBD1	TRBJ1-2	many	TGTGCCAGCAGTTCCGGGACAGGGGGGTTCTATGGCTACACCTTC	CASSSGTGGFYGYTF
TRBV20-1	TRBD2	TRBJ2-3	-	TGCAGTGCTGCTAAGACTAGCGCAAGCACAGATACGCAGTATTTT	CSAAKTSASTDTQYF
TRBV6-1	-	TRBJ1-1	-	TGTGCCAGCAGTGAAGCCTGGTTCCGACGGGCGGCCTATTCAGCTTTCTTT	CASSEAWFRRAAYSAFF
TRBV7-8	-	TRBJ2-2	many	TGTGCCAGCAGCCCATGGTCAGGGGCCGGGGAGCTGTTTTTT	CASSPWSGAGELFF
TRBV29-1	TRBD1	TRBJ2-1	few	TGCAGCCAAGGGACAGACTACAATGAGCAGTTCTTC	CSQGTDYNEQFF
TRBV6-2/TRBV6-3	-	TRBJ2-1	many	TGTGCCAGCAGTTACTCCTCCGGGACAAAGAATCGTGAGCAGTTCTTC	CASSYSSGTKNREQFF
TRBV15	TRBD1	TRBJ2-1	-	TGTGCCACCAGCAGAGCCCCGGGACAGGGAGGTTATGAGCAGTTCTTC	CATSRAPGQGGYEQFF
TRBV5-1	-	TRBJ1-2	many	TGCGCCAGCAGCCAAACCAACAATGGTGGCTACACCTTC	CASSQTNNGGYTF
TRBV5-1	-	TRBJ2-3	many	TGCGCCAGCAGCTTGGGTCAGGGAGCTAGCACAGATACGCAGTATTTT	CASSLGQGASTDTQYF
TRBV6-2/TRBV6-3	-	TRBJ2-7	-	TGTGCCAGCAGTGCTAGGACTCAGAGTTACGAGCAGTACTTC	CASSARTQSYEQYF
TRBV20-1	TRBD1	TRBJ2-5	many	TGCAGTGCTAGAGGAAGGGACAGGGACATCCAAGAGACCCAGTACTTC	CSARGRDRDIQETQYF
TRBV12-3/TRBV12-4	-	TRBJ2-3	many	TGTGCCAGCAGGTTCCGCGGCTCGGCGCCTACGCAGTATTTT	CASRFRGSAPTQYF
TRBV12-3/TRBV12-4	TRBD1	TRBJ1-5	-	TGTGCCAGCAGTTTAGCCGACGACAGGGCTTTCAATCAGCCCCAGCATTTT	CASSLADDRAFNQPQHF
TRBV2	-	TRBJ2-3	many	TGTGCCAGCAGTGAGCAGGGGAGGACAGATACGCAGTATTTT	CASSEQGRTDTQYF
TRBV2	-	TRBJ1-1	many	TGTGCCAGCAGTGGGCTTGGGGGAGTGAACACTGAAGCTTTCTTT	CASSGLGGVNTEAFF
TRBV28	TRBD2	TRBJ2-5	many	TGTGCCAGCAGTTCCAGGGGTAGCGGGATGGGGGAGACCCAGTACTTC	CASSSRGSGMGETQYF
TRBV6-1	-	TRBJ2-1	-	TGTGCCAGCAGTCCACAGGGTCCCCTAGAGCAGTTCTTC	CASSPQGPLEQFF
TRBV7-3	-	TRBJ2-6	-	TGTGCCAGCAGCGCCGGCCCCCCAGGGGCCAACGTCCTGACTTTC	CASSAGPPGANVLTF
TRBV3-1	TRBD1	TRBJ2-4	-	TGTGCCAGCTCAGGCCGGGACAGAGGAAACATTCAGTACTTC	CASSGRDRGNIQYF
TRBV20-1	TRBD2	TRBJ2-3	many	TGCAGTGCTAGAGCTTCGGGGGGGGGGATCACAGATACGCAGTATTTT	CSARASGGGITDTQYF
TRBV20-1	-	TRBJ1-6	-	TGCAGTGCTAGAGATGTGTCCCTCCACTTT	CSARDVSLHF
TRBV7-6	-	TRBJ2-1	many	TGTGCCAGCAGCTTAGACCGGAGCTCCTACAATAAGCAGTTCTTC	CASSLDRSSYNKQFF
TRBV28	-	TRBJ1-5	few	TGTGCCAGCAGTTTCGGCAGACTTAGCAATCAGCCCCAGCATTTT	CASSFGRLSNQPQHF
TRBV9	-	TRBJ2-7	many	TGTGCCAGCAGCGTAGAAGCCAGTACTTACGAGCAGTACTTC	CASSVEASTYEQYF
TRBV28	-	TRBJ1-5	many	TGTGCCAGCAGTTTCCCGTACCAGGGTGGAAATCAGCCCCAGCATTTT	CASSFPYQGGNQPQHF
TRBV29-1	-	TRBJ2-1	-	TGCAGCGCCACGGGCCTTGATGGACAGAACAATGAGCAGTTCTTC	CSATGLDGQNNEQFF
TRBV19	TRBD2	TRBJ2-3	few	TGTGCCAGTAGTCCCCGACTAGCGGGAGGCTATACGCAGTATTTT	CASSPRLAGGYTQYF
TRBV12-3/TRBV12-4	-	TRBJ1-5	many	TGTGCCAGCAGTTTCGGAGGGGGGCTTCAGCCCCAGCATTTT	CASSFGGGLQPQHF
TRBV4-2	-	TRBJ1-1	few	TGTGCCAGCAGCCAAGCTAGCGACACTGAAGCTTTCTTT	CASSQASDTEAFF
TRBV28	-	TRBJ1-5	many	TGTGCCAGCAGTTTAAGGCCCCCCGGAGGTCAGCCCCAGCATTTT	CASSLRPPGGQPQHF
TRBV19	-	TRBJ1-2	few	TGTGCCAGTATTGGGGACACCCGAAACTATGGCTACACCTTC	CASIGDTRNYGYTF
TRBV12-3/TRBV12-4	TRBD2	TRBJ2-3	many	TGTGCCAGCAGTTTGGGGACTAGCAGCACAGATACGCAGTATTTT	CASSLGTSSTDTQYF
TRBV6-1	TRBD1	TRBJ2-3	many	TGTGCCAGCAATCGACAGGGCATGGATACGCAGTATTTT	CASNRQGMDTQYF
TRBV5-5	-	TRBJ1-2	-	TGTGCCAGCAGCTTGGATCAGGGAATTGTCTCTTATGGCTACACCTTC	CASSLDQGIVSYGYTF
TRBV6-1	-	TRBJ2-1	many	TGTGCCAGCACCGAGGGAGTTTACAGTGAGCAGTTCTTC	CASTEGVYSEQFF
TRBV7-2	TRBD2	TRBJ2-1	-	TGTGCCAGCAGCATCGCGGGACTAGCGGGAATCAATGAGCAGTTCTTC	CASSIAGLAGINEQFF
TRBV27	TRBD1	TRBJ1-2	-	TGTGCCAGCAGTTTATTTGGGGACAGGGTAAAGGGTAACTATGGCTACACCTTC	CASSLFGDRVKGNYGYTF
TRBV24-1	TRBD1	TRBJ1-2	-	TGTGCCACCAGTGCCGGACAGGAATATGGCTACACCTTC	CATSAGQEYGYTF
TRBV6-2/TRBV6-3	TRBD2	TRBJ2-3	-	TGTGCCAGCAGTGAACCCTTAGCGGGAGGCCCAGATACGCAGTATTTT	CASSEPLAGGPDTQYF
TRBV11-2	-	TRBJ1-6	many	TGTGCCAGCAGCTTGCTTAGGGGTTTTAATTCACCCCTCCACTTT	CASSLLRGFNSPLHF
TRBV15	TRBD2	TRBJ2-1	many	TGTGCCACCAGCAGAGATCGCGCGGGAGGACCGAGTAGTGAGCAGTTCTTC	CATSRDRAGGPSSEQFF
TRBV5-1	-	TRBJ1-2	few	TGCGCCAGCAGCACAAGCCCTCAAAACTATGGCTACACCTTC	CASSTSPQNYGYTF
TRBV12-3/TRBV12-4	-	TRBJ2-7	many	TGTGCCAGCAGCGGACCCACGAACCTCTACGAGCAGTACTTC	CASSGPTNLYEQYF
TRBV4-1	-	TRBJ1-1	few	TGCGCCAGCAGCCAGTGGGCAGGGAACACTGAAGCTTTCTTT	CASSQWAGNTEAFF
TRBV10-1	TRBD2	TRBJ2-1	-	TGCGCCAGCAGTGATCCCCGCGGGGGGGCCTGGGGTGAGCAGTTCTTC	CASSDPRGGAWGEQFF
TRBV11-1	TRBD1	TRBJ1-1	-	TGTGCCAGCAGCTTAGCGCCAGGGGGCGCGACTGAAGCTTTCTTT	CASSLAPGGATEAFF
TRBV12-3/TRBV12-4	-	TRBJ1-4	-	TGTGCCAGCAGCCCTAGTGTCCCCCGGCAGGAAAAACTGTTTTTT	CASSPSVPRQEKLFF